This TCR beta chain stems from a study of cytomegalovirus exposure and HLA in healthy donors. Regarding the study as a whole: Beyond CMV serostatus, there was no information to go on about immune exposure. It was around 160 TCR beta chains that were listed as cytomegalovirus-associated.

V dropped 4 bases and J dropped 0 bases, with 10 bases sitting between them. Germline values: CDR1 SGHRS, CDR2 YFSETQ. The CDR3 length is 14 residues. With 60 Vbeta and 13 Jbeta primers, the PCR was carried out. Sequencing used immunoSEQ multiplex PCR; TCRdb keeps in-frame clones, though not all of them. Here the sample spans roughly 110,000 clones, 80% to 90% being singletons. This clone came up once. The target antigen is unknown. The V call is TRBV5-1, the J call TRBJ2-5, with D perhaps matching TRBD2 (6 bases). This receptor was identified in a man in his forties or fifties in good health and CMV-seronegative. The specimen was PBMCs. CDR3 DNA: TGCGCCAGCAGCATCGGGACTTACCAAGAGACCCAGTACTTC. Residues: CASSIGTYQETQYF. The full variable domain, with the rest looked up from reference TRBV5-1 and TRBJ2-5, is KAGVTQTPRYLIKTRGQQVTLSCSPISGHRSVSWYQQTPGQGLQFLFEYFSETQRNKGNFPGRFSGRQFSNSRSEMNVSTLELGDSALYLCASSIGTYQETQYFGPGTRLLVL.